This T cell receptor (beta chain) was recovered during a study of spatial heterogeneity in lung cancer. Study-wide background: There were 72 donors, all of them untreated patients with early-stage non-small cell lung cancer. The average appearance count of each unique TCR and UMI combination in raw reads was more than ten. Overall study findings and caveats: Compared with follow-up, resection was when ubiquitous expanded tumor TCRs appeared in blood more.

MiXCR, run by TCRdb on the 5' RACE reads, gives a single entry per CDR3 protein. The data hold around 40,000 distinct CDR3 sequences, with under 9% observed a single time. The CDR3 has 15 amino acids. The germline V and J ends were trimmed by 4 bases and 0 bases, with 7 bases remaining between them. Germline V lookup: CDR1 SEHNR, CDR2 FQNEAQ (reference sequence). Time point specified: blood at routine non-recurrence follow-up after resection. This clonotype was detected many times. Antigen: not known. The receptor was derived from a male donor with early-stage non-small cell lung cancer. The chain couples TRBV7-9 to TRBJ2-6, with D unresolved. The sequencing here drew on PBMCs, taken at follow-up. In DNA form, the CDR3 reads TGTGCCAGCAGCTGGAGATTCTCTGGGGCCAACGTCCTGACTTTC. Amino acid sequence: CASSWRFSGANVLTF.